What follows are 16 T cell receptor beta chains derived from one specimen sequenced in a study of T cell repertoires in cytomegalovirus infection. TCRdb re-called the reads with MiXCR, one entry per CDR3 protein. The sample carries 150,000 to 200,000 distinct CDR3 sequences, about 21% recorded once. Sequencing was carried out using PBMCs. These receptors all stem from a human donor in good health (CMV status not recorded). Some clones in this sample may be carry-over from other donors' samples.

Ten or more counts support this clonotype. The chain employs TRBV7-8 and TRBJ2-1; TRBD2 is a possible D gene (5 bases). The CDR3 is made up of 14 amino acids. CDR1 SGHVS and CDR2 FQNEAQ come from the germline V gene. The ends were cut back, 5 bases at V and 3 bases at J, with 11 bases in the middle. This chain's CDR3 is CASSPGLNYNEQFF. Here the CDR3 DNA reads TGTGCCAGCAGCCCGGGGTTGAACTACAATGAGCAGTTCTTC.

The V gene is TRBV5-6, the J gene TRBJ2-7, with 9 bases lining up with TRBD1. This CDR3 region has 15 residues. Germline loops: CDR1 SGHDT, CDR2 YYEEEE. The V segment lost 6 bases and the J segment 3 bases; nucleotides outside the gene matches: 10. The CDR3 region is CASTRTGTGLYEQYF. In nucleotides, the CDR3 is TGTGCCAGCACCCGAACCGGGACAGGGCTCTACGAGCAGTACTTC.

The chain employs TRBV29-1 and TRBJ2-2, with D unclear. V gave up 4 bases and J gave up 2 bases, with 14 bases separating them. The CDR3 covers 15 residues. Looked up from germline, CDR1 is SQVTM and CDR2 is ANQGSEA. CDR3 protein: CSVVLPYPNTGELFF. As DNA, the CDR3 is TGCAGCGTTGTTCTTCCCTACCCTAACACCGGGGAGCTGTTTTTT.

Only a few counts were recorded for this clonotype. V and J are TRBV19 and TRBJ1-5; 8 nucleotides line up with TRBD1. Germline V gives CDR1 LNHDA, CDR2 SQIVND (reference sequence). The CDR3 is 15 amino acids. With 7 bases clipped from V and 3 bases from J, the junction kept 8 bases outside the gene matches. The CDR3 region has the DNA TGTGCCAGTACCACGGGACAGGAAATCAATCAGCCCCAGCATTTT. Its translation is CASTTGQEINQPQHF.

This clonotype was recorded a few times. The CDR3 protein is CASRTPRGRDEAGANVLTF. The CDR3 DNA reads TGTGCCAGCAGGACGCCAAGGGGGCGGGACGAAGCTGGGGCCAACGTCCTGACTTTC. The V gene is TRBV6-1, the J gene TRBJ2-6, with a tentative D call TRBD1 (7 bases). Germline lookup yields CDR1 MNHNS and CDR2 SASEGT. CDR3 length: 19 residues. The V gene lost 6 bases and the J gene lost 2 bases, with 23 bases spanning the gap.

CDR3 bases: TGTGCCAGCAGCTTAGATATCCAGGGTCCAGAGACCCAGTACTTC. Translation gives CASSLDIQGPETQYF. The chain is built from TRBV7-4 and TRBJ2-5; perhaps TRBD1 as D (5 bases). The CDR3 length is 15 residues. The germline V and J ends were trimmed by 1 base and 4 bases, with 13 bases remaining between them. Germline V gene data show CDR1 as SGHVT and CDR2 as SQSDAQ.

This clonotype was seen ten or more times. V is TRBV7-2 and J is TRBJ1-1, with D unclear. The CDR3 is made up of 13 amino acids. Germline CDR1 is SGHTA and CDR2 is FQGNSA. V was pared by 5 bases and J by 3 bases, with 10 bases between. The CDR3 protein is CASSPRRDTEAFF. The CDR3 DNA reads TGTGCCAGCAGCCCCCGACGGGACACTGAAGCTTTCTTT.

The chain joins TRBV12-3 or TRBV12-4 to TRBJ2-1; 8 positions match TRBD1. Unmatched junction bases numbered 6, after V lost 8 bases and J lost 6 bases. The CDR3 spans 13 residues. CDR3: CASGWTGPNEQFF. DNA of the CDR3: TGTGCCAGCGGGTGGACAGGGCCCAATGAGCAGTTCTTC.

The CDR3 nucleotides read TGTGCCAGCAGCCCGGGACAGGGGACCCAGCCCCAGCATTTT. Translated, it gives CASSPGQGTQPQHF. The rearrangement joins TRBV7-9 to TRBJ1-5; TRBD1 matches 10 bases. The CDR3 has 14 amino acids. Germline V lookup: CDR1 SEHNR, CDR2 FQNEAQ (reference sequence). V trimming: 5 bases; J trimming: 7 bases; junction bases outside the gene matches: 5.

V and J are TRBV19 and TRBJ1-1; no firm D call. Trimming shortened V by 3 bases and J by 4 bases, and 12 bases separated the two germline ends. Germline V gives CDR1 LNHDA, CDR2 SQIVND (reference sequence). This CDR3 is built from 14 residues. The CDR3 sequence is CASSITPRGTEAFF. As DNA, the CDR3 is TGTGCCAGTAGTATTACACCGCGGGGCACTGAAGCTTTCTTT. Complete variable domain (other parts from reference TRBV19 and TRBJ1-1): DGGITQSPKYLFRKEGQNVTLSCEQNLNHDAMYWYRQDPGQGLRLIYYSQIVNDFQKGDIAEGYSVSREKKESFPLTVTSAQKNPTAFYLCASSITPRGTEAFFGQGTRLTVV.

The CDR3: CASSIGRDQPQHF. The CDR3 bases are TGTGCCAGTAGTATCGGGCGGGACCAGCCCCAGCATTTT. The V gene is TRBV19, the J gene TRBJ1-5, with TRBD1 as a possible D gene (5 bases). Germline V lookup: CDR1 LNHDA, CDR2 SQIVND (reference sequence). Trimming pared 3 bases from V and 7 bases from J, leaving 10 bases between. The CDR3 is 13 residues long. Full variable domain (rest looked up from reference TRBV19 and TRBJ1-5): DGGITQSPKYLFRKEGQNVTLSCEQNLNHDAMYWYRQDPGQGLRLIYYSQIVNDFQKGDIAEGYSVSREKKESFPLTVTSAQKNPTAFYLCASSIGRDQPQHFGDGTRLSIL.

The chain employs TRBV6-5 and TRBJ1-1, with D possibly matching TRBD1 (6 bases). Germline V lookup: CDR1 MNHEY, CDR2 SVGAGI. The CDR3 loop spans 17 amino acids. V was pared by 2 bases and J by 3 bases, with 19 bases between. CDR3 in DNA: TGTGCCAGCAGTTACCTGGTTACGGGGGCGATGCACACTGAAGCTTTCTTT. This translates into CASSYLVTGAMHTEAFF.

The chain combines TRBV7-6 with TRBJ2-1, with 11 bases matching TRBD2. CDR1 is SGHVS, CDR2 FNYEAQ, per germline. This CDR3 contains 16 residues. The junction had 4 bases not matched to a gene; V was cut back by 4 bases and J by 2 bases. CDR3 protein: CASSSLAGAAYNEQFF. The CDR3 DNA reads TGTGCCAGCAGCTCACTAGCGGGGGCAGCCTACAATGAGCAGTTCTTC.

This sequence joins TRBV7-4 and TRBJ1-1; no reliable D call. Germline lookup yields CDR1 SGHVT and CDR2 SQSDAQ. The CDR3 runs to 14 residues. The V end was cut by 0 bases, the J end by 1 base, with 6 bases between. The CDR3 DNA is TGTGCCAGCAGCTTAGCGTTGGGGAACACTGAAGCTTTCTTT. Translated, it gives CASSLALGNTEAFF.

This clonotype appeared many times. V and J are TRBV12-3 or TRBV12-4 and TRBJ2-3; tentative D call: TRBD2 (6 bases). Trimming removed 8 bases at V and 0 bases at J, with 15 bases between. This CDR3 spans 15 amino acids. CDR3 amino acids: CASSTGSGSTDTQYF. The CDR3 DNA follows: TGTGCCAGCTCTACTGGGAGCGGGAGCACAGATACGCAGTATTTT.

This clonotype was seen more than once but under ten times. J is TRBJ2-1 and V is TRBV11-2; no reliable D call. The V end lost 6 bases, the J end lost 10 bases, and 22 bases lay between the germline ends. Germline assignment: CDR1 SGHAT and CDR2 FQNNGV. The CDR3 consists of 15 residues. The CDR3 bases are TGTGCCAGCAGTCTGGTAGGACCCGGATTGTCAGAGCAGTTCTTC. This translates into CASSLVGPGLSEQFF.